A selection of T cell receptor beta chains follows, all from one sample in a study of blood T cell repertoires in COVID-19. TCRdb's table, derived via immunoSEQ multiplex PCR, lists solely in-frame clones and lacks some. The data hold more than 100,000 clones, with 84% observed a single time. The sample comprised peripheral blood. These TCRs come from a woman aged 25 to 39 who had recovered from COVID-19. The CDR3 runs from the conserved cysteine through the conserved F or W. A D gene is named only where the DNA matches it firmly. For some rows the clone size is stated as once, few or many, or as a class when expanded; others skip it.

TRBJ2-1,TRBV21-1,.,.,CASSRQGEYYNEQFF,TGTGCCAGCAGCAGACAGGGGGAATACTACAATGAGCAGTTCTTC
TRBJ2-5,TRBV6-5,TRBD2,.,CASNPRGLASLQYF,TGTGCCAGCAATCCCCGAGGACTAGCGAGTCTCCAGTACTTC
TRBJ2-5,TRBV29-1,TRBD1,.,CSVGGQGLETQYF,TGCAGCGTTGGGGGACAGGGGCTGGAGACCCAGTACTTC
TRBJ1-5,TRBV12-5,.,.,CASMRRGLTVLKRTSNQPQHF,TGTGCTAGTATGCGGCGGGGGCTCACCGTCCTTAAGAGGACTAGCAATCAGCCCCAGCATTTT
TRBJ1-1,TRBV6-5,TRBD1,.,CASKLTGVNTEAFF,TGTGCCAGCAAGCTAACAGGGGTTAACACTGAAGCTTTCTTT
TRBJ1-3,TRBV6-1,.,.,CASSERRTPGNTIYF,TGTGCCAGCAGTGAACGTAGGACACCGGGAAACACCATATATTTT
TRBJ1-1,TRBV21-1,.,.,CASRLDRVNTEAFF,TGTGCCAGCAGGTTGGACAGGGTGAACACTGAAGCTTTCTTT
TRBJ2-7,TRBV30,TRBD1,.,CAWSRGQGLTYEQYF,TGTGCCTGGAGCAGGGGACAGGGGCTAACCTACGAGCAGTACTTC
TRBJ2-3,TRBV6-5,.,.,CASSRGGREDTQYF,TGTGCCAGCAGCCGTGGCGGCAGGGAAGATACGCAGTATTTT
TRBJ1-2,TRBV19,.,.,CASSIDGGGRGYTF,TGTGCCAGTAGTATCGACGGGGGGGGCCGTGGCTACACCTTC
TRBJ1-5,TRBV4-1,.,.,CASSQDLLSWSNQPQHF,TGCGCCAGCAGCCAAGATCTGCTGAGTTGGTCCAATCAGCCCCAGCATTTT
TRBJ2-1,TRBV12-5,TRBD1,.,CASGLETGGEVNEQFF,TGTGCTAGTGGTTTGGAAACAGGGGGCGAGGTTAATGAGCAGTTCTTC
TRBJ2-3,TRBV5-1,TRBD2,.,CASSRGTSGASTDTQYF,TGCGCCAGCAGCCGGGGGACTAGCGGAGCTAGCACAGATACGCAGTATTTT
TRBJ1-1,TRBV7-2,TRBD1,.,CASSSPFRTGGPEAFF,TGTGCCAGCAGCTCGCCGTTTCGGACAGGGGGACCTGAAGCTTTCTTT
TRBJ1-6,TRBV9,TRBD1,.,CASSGPGTENSPLHF,TGTGCCAGCAGCGGGCCCGGGACAGAGAATTCACCCCTCCACTTT
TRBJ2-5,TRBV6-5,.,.,CASSYGEPSGETQYF,TGTGCCAGCAGTTACGGGGAGCCCTCGGGGGAGACCCAGTACTTC
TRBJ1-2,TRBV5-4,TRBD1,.,CASSLGQTGAGYGYTF,TGTGCCAGCAGCTTGGGGCAAACAGGGGCGGGCTATGGCTACACCTTC
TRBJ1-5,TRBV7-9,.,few,CASSPGGGSRYQPQHF,TGTGCCAGCAGCCCCGGCGGAGGTTCCCGTTATCAGCCCCAGCATTTT
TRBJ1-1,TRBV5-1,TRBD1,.,CASSLGTGGKAEAFF,TGCGCCAGCAGCCTTGGGACAGGGGGTAAGGCTGAAGCTTTCTTT
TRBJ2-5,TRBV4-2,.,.,CASSKGLQLQETQYF,TGTGCCAGCAGCAAGGGACTCCAGCTCCAAGAGACCCAGTACTTC
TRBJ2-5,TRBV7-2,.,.,CASSHGAGSGETQYF,TGTGCCAGCAGCCATGGGGCGGGGTCGGGAGAGACCCAGTACTTC
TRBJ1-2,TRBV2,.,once,CASSPLGGAGYTF,TGTGCCAGCAGCCCCCTGGGTGGGGCTGGCTACACCTTC
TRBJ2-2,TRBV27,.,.,CASSSLAHTGELFF,TGTGCCAGCAGTTCCCTAGCCCACACCGGGGAGCTGTTTTTT
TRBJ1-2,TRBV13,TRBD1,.,CASSLPGTGRDLYGYTF,TGTGCCAGCAGCCTTCCTGGGACAGGGAGGGACCTCTATGGCTACACCTTC
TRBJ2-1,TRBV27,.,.,CASSQQGSYNEQFF,TGTGCCAGCAGTCAACAGGGCTCCTACAATGAGCAGTTCTTC
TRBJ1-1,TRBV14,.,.,CASSAKTITNTEAFF,TGTGCCAGCAGCGCGAAGACAATCACGAACACTGAAGCTTTCTTT
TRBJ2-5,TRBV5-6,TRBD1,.,CASSLQGAGIETQYF,TGTGCCAGCAGCTTACAGGGGGCGGGTATAGAGACCCAGTACTTC
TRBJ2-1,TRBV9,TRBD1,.,CASSARDSPYNEQFF,TGTGCCAGCAGCGCCCGGGACAGTCCCTACAATGAGCAGTTCTTC
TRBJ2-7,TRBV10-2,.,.,CASSDPEWALYEQYF,TGCGCCAGCAGTGATCCGGAATGGGCTCTCTACGAGCAGTACTTC
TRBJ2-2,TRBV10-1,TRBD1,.,CASSEQGVTGELFF,TGCGCCAGCAGTGAACAGGGGGTCACCGGGGAGCTGTTTTTT
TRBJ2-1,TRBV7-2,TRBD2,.,CASSFSGGLDYNEQFF,TGTGCCAGCAGCTTTAGCGGGGGGCTAGACTACAATGAGCAGTTCTTC
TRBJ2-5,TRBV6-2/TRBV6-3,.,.,CASSLGLSPETQYF,TGTGCCAGCAGTTTGGGGCTCTCCCCAGAGACCCAGTACTTC
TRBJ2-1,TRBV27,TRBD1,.,CASSLRTGYNEQFF,TGTGCCAGCAGTTTAAGGACAGGCTACAATGAGCAGTTCTTC
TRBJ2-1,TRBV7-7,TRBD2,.,CASSPSGLAKEQFF,TGTGCTAGCAGCCCCTCGGGACTAGCGAAGGAGCAGTTCTTC
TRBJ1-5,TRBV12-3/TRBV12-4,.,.,CASSLQLNQPQHF,TGTGCCAGCAGTTTACAACTCAATCAGCCCCAGCATTTT
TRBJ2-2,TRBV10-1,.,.,CASSESRVGELFF,TGCGCCAGCAGTGAGTCGAGGGTCGGGGAGCTGTTTTTT
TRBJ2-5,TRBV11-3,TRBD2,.,CASSRGLAGAAETQYF,TGTGCCAGCAGCAGGGGACTAGCGGGAGCTGCGGAGACCCAGTACTTC
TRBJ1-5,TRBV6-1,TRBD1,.,CASSGTSGTVSNQPQHF,TGTGCCAGCAGTGGCACCTCCGGGACAGTTAGCAATCAGCCCCAGCATTTT
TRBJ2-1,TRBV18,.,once,CASSPGTGLGHNEQFF,TGTGCCAGCTCACCGGGAACAGGGTTGGGCCACAATGAGCAGTTCTTC
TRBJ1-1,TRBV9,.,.,CASSVGSGVGSAFF,TGTGCCAGCAGCGTAGGCTCAGGGGTAGGGTCGGCTTTCTTT
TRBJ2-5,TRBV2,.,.,CASSVEMGRLQETQYF,TGTGCCAGCAGTGTCGAGATGGGGCGGTTACAAGAGACCCAGTACTTC
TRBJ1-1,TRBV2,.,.,CASRLVLGNTEAFF,TGTGCCAGCCGACTGGTTTTAGGGAACACTGAAGCTTTCTTT
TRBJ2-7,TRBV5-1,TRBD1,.,CASRTGGSEQYF,TGCGCCAGCAGGACAGGGGGCAGCGAGCAGTACTTC
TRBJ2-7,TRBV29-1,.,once,CSVSSRTYEQYF,TGCAGCGTGAGTTCTAGGACCTACGAGCAGTACTTC
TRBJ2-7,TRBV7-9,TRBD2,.,CASSSGGTSYEQYF,TGTGCCAGCAGCTCGGGGGGGACCTCCTACGAGCAGTACTTC